This TCR beta chain emerged from a study of T cell repertoires and HLA-DP antigens. As for the study in general: Sorted CD137+CD4+ samples averaged approximately 230 ng DNA; pre-culture CD4+ samples, 1,000 to 1,500 ng.

Purity of the untouched CD4+ T cells was about 97.7%. This table comes from immunoSEQ multiplex PCR, and its TCRdb copy is limited to in-frame clones, with some not included. The sample lists around 90,000 clones, more than 75% occurring once. This clone appeared a few times. What it binds is unknown. V shed 4 bases and J shed 0 bases, with 1 base lying between them. From germline, CDR1 is MDHEN and CDR2 SYDVKM. CDR3 length: 12 amino acids. This TCR was sampled from a man aged 50 or older in good health and CMV-seronegative. Sequences were obtained from CD4+ T cells from PBMCs. The rearrangement uses TRBV28 and TRBJ1-5; the D is unclear. In nucleotides, the CDR3 is TGTGCCAGCAGTTATAGCAATCAGCCCCAGCATTTT. Amino acid sequence: CASSYSNQPQHF.